This T cell receptor (beta chain) is drawn from a study of post-analysis software for immune sequencing data. Study summary: Included among the disease courses, which were recorded for the cohort, were relapsing-remitting, secondary progressive and progressive-relapsing multiple sclerosis.

On this clonotype: Its antigen is unknown.

Germline CDR1 and CDR2: SGHRS and YFSETQ. This CDR3 comprises 15 residues. Trimming removed 1 base from V and 7 bases from J; junction bases left unmatched: 8. Study-level findings and limits: Patients showed TRBV5-6, TRBV5-1 and TRBV20-1 among 4 or 5 TRBV segments more frequent than in controls. Significantly lower normalized Chao1 diversity was found in patients with multiple sclerosis relative to controls.

Carried by the TCR beta cDNA libraries were unique molecular identifiers. TCRdb analysed the PCR reads with MiXCR anew, one entry per CDR3 protein. This repertoire shows about 540,000 distinct CDR3 sequences, 30% to 40% found once; its top ten account for about 6%. The chain carries TRBV5-1 and TRBJ1-2; 9 nucleotides match TRBD1. Material for sequencing was blood. The receptor was isolated from a girl aged 2 to 17 with multiple sclerosis. The CDR3 sequence is CASSLLQGAAGGYTF. The DNA for the CDR3 is TGCGCCAGCAGCTTGCTACAGGGGGCCGCTGGTGGCTACACCTTC.